The clone carrying this TCR beta chain has just a few counts. What it binds is unknown. One entry per CDR3 protein, called by TCRdb with MiXCR from the 5' RACE reads. The table has over 300,000 distinct CDR3 sequences, 20% to 25% seen once. This entry comes from a study of T-cell memory formation after mild COVID-19. Regarding the study as a whole: The authors left the SARS-CoV-2 specificity of second-wave clones peaking on day 37 unconfirmed.

The CDR3 has 13 residues. Germline V lookup: CDR1 GTSNPN, CDR2 SVGIG (reference sequence). This receptor was identified in a man between 18 and 29 years old who had mild COVID-19 (a few samples of this study predate the infection). Cell type and time point are not known. Source material: PBMCs or a T cell subset sorted from them (not recorded which). The chain joins TRBV30 to TRBJ2-7; TRBD1 agrees at 8 bases. CDR3 sequence (DNA): TGTGCGCGGGGTAGGCAGGGGGCGTACGAGCAGTACTTC. The encoded protein is CARGRQGAYEQYF.